This is a list of T cell receptor beta chains from one sample in a study of T cells of healthy individuals. One entry per CDR3 protein, called by TCRdb with MiXCR from the 5' RACE reads. The repertoire holds around 63,000 distinct CDR3 sequences, about a sixth seen once, with approximately 4.7% in the top ten. The receptors shown here come from a human donor in good health. CDR3s include the opening cysteine and the closing phenylalanine or tryptophan. D genes are given only for firm matches. Not all rows give a size; the values are once, few, many and, for expanded clones, a class.

j_call clone_size d_call v_call cdr3_nt cdr3_aa
TRBJ2-1 many TRBD2 TRBV12-5 TGTGCTAGTGGTTTACGACTAGCGGGCTACAATGAGCAGTTCTTC CASGLRLAGYNEQFF
TRBJ2-5 many . TRBV29-1 TGCAGCGTTGAGACACAGGGAGGCCAAGAGACCCAGTACTTC CSVETQGGQETQYF
TRBJ1-2 . . TRBV28 TGTGCCAGCAGTTCCCTAAACTATGGCTACACCTTC CASSSLNYGYTF
TRBJ2-1 . . TRBV6-1 TGTGCCAGCAGTGAAGAATACGGGCTGAAGTGGGGGGCCTCCTACAATGAGCAGTTCTTC CASSEEYGLKWGASYNEQFF
TRBJ2-3 few TRBD2 TRBV5-6 TGTGCCAGCAGCGGGGACTACCCTCCGGCAGATACGCAGTATTTT CASSGDYPPADTQYF
TRBJ1-1 . . TRBV4-2 TGTGCCAGCAGCCAAGGTCCAGCAATGAACACTGAAGCTTTCTTT CASSQGPAMNTEAFF
TRBJ2-7 many . TRBV3-1 TGTGCCAGCAGCCAACTCCCAGACGAGCAGTACTTC CASSQLPDEQYF
TRBJ2-3 . TRBD2 TRBV6-2/TRBV6-3 TGTGCCAGCAGTCCCGAGGGGGGGACTAGCGCGCGCACAGATACGCAGTATTTT CASSPEGGTSARTDTQYF
TRBJ1-1 few . TRBV6-1 TGTGCCACATGGACCGACCTAGTCGCTGAAGCTTTCTTT CATWTDLVAEAFF
TRBJ1-4 many . TRBV20-1 TGCAGTGCTAGGGAGGGAGGGGCTAATGAAAAACTGTTTTTT CSAREGGANEKLFF
TRBJ2-2 many . TRBV18 TGTGCCAGCTCTGCCCCATTAGGACAGCGTAACACCGGGGAGCTGTTTTTT CASSAPLGQRNTGELFF
TRBJ2-4 few . TRBV7-9 TGTGCCAGCAGCTTAGGACGGACTCAGTACTTC CASSLGRTQYF
TRBJ1-4 many . TRBV28 TGTGCCAGCAGTTTATGGAGGGCTGGTGAAAAACTGTTTTTT CASSLWRAGEKLFF
TRBJ2-4 few TRBD1 TRBV13 TGTGCCAGCACTACCCGGGACAGGGGGCGCCTGGGCATTCAGTACTTC CASTTRDRGRLGIQYF
TRBJ2-7 many TRBD2 TRBV29-1 TGCAGCGTTATGGGACTAGCGGGAGTAGTCGAGCAGTACTTC CSVMGLAGVVEQYF
TRBJ1-2 once . TRBV28 TGTGCCAGCGATTTAGGGGGTTCGAACTATGGCTACACCTTC CASDLGGSNYGYTF
TRBJ2-5 . . TRBV11-2 TGTGCCAGCAGCTCTCGGCCGGGGATAGGAGAGACCCAGTACTTC CASSSRPGIGETQYF
TRBJ1-1 . . TRBV20-1 TGCAGTGCTAGTCACGGGGCGGACACTGAAGCTTTCTTT CSASHGADTEAFF
TRBJ1-5 . . TRBV2 TGTGCCAGCAGTGAAGCCGCAACAGGCTACAATCAGCCCCAGCATTTT CASSEAATGYNQPQHF
TRBJ2-3 many . TRBV3-1 TGTGCCAGCAGACCCCGGGCTGGAGGCACAGATACGCAGTATTTT CASRPRAGGTDTQYF
TRBJ1-2 many . TRBV3-1 TGTGCCAGCACCCCCCAACCGGAGTCCAACTATGGCTACACCTTC CASTPQPESNYGYTF
TRBJ1-6 many . TRBV6-5 TGTGCCAGCAGTTCCCCGACAATCGTTAATTCACCCCTCCACTTT CASSSPTIVNSPLHF
TRBJ1-3 . . TRBV5-1 TGCGCCAGCAGCTTGGCGCCTACAGGGTCTGGAAACACCATATATTTT CASSLAPTGSGNTIYF
TRBJ1-5 . TRBD1 TRBV10-2 TGCGCCAGCAGTGAGTCCGCTTCCCGGACAGGGAGTCAGCCCCAGCATTTT CASSESASRTGSQPQHF
TRBJ1-2 . . TRBV6-6 TGTGCCAGCAGAACGGCGGGACAAGAGACCGGGGGCTACACCTTC CASRTAGQETGGYTF
TRBJ2-7 few TRBD1 TRBV7-9 TGTGCCAGCAGCTTAGAGGGGGCCGAGCAGTACTTC CASSLEGAEQYF
TRBJ2-3 . TRBD2 TRBV10-3 TGTGCCACCCTTGGAGGGAAGCGGGAGGAACTCACAGATACGCAGTATTTT CATLGGKREELTDTQYF
TRBJ2-1 . TRBD2 TRBV2 TGTGCCAGCAGTAGAAGCGGGAGGGCCGACCAGTTCTTC CASSRSGRADQFF
TRBJ2-5 once . TRBV10-3 TGTGCCATCGGAGGTGGCGGTGGGGGGGAGACCCAGTACTTC CAIGGGGGGETQYF
TRBJ2-3 . TRBD2 TRBV9 TGTGCCAGCAGCGAGGGTAGCGGGAGGGCCTGGAGCACAGATACGCAGTATTTT CASSEGSGRAWSTDTQYF
TRBJ1-3 many TRBD1 TRBV12-5 TGTGCTAGTGGTCCCCGGGACAGGGGAAACACCATATATTTT CASGPRDRGNTIYF
TRBJ1-1 few . TRBV6-2/TRBV6-3 TGTGCCAGCAGTTACCTTGGGGGGGGCGAAGCTTTCTTT CASSYLGGGEAFF
TRBJ1-5 . . TRBV7-8 TGTGCCAGCAGCCCCACCCCAGATCAGCCCCAGCATTTT CASSPTPDQPQHF
TRBJ1-6 many . TRBV2 TGTGCCAGCAGTGAAACCTGGGGGGGCAATTCACCCCTCCACTTT CASSETWGGNSPLHF
TRBJ2-3 many . TRBV25-1 TGTGCCAGCAGTGGACAGGATACTAGCACAGATACGCAGTATTTT CASSGQDTSTDTQYF
TRBJ1-1 many . TRBV20-1 TGCAGTGCTATAAACTCGAACACTGAAGCTTTCTTT CSAINSNTEAFF
TRBJ1-5 many . TRBV29-1 TGCAGCGTTGGCGGAGAGGGCCATCAGCCCCAGCATTTT CSVGGEGHQPQHF
TRBJ1-1 many . TRBV29-1 TGCAGCGTTGCCGACACTGAAGCTTTCTTT CSVADTEAFF
TRBJ1-3 few . TRBV5-1 TGCGCCAGCAGCTTGTCTCCACAGGTCTCTGGAAACACCATATATTTT CASSLSPQVSGNTIYF
TRBJ1-1 many . TRBV6-1 TGTGCCAGCAGTCTACGACAGTTAGAAGCTTTCTTT CASSLRQLEAFF
TRBJ1-1 . . TRBV4-1 TGCGCCAGCAGCCAAGCCGCCGGGGCTGAAGCTTTCTTT CASSQAAGAEAFF
TRBJ2-5 few . TRBV5-1 TGCGCCAGCAGCCTCGACCCCAAACAAGAGACCCAGTACTTC CASSLDPKQETQYF
TRBJ2-3 few . TRBV10-3 TGTGCCATCAGTGAGTCCTGGGCAGATACGCAGTATTTT CAISESWADTQYF
TRBJ2-3 many . TRBV30 TGTGCCTGGAGTGGGGGACCCACGGATACGCAGTATTTT CAWSGGPTDTQYF
TRBJ1-1 . . TRBV5-1 TGCGCCAGCAGCTTGGGCGGGGGCTACACTGAAGCTTTCTTT CASSLGGGYTEAFF
TRBJ2-7 . TRBD1 TRBV12-3/TRBV12-4 TGTGCCAGCAGGGGACAGTTTTCCTACGAGCAGTACTTC CASRGQFSYEQYF
TRBJ2-3 many . TRBV10-1 TGCGCCAGCAGTGAGTCGGAGCCAACCACAGATACGCAGTATTTT CASSESEPTTDTQYF
TRBJ2-5 . TRBD2 TRBV30 TGTGCCTGGAGTGTAGCCCGACTAGCGGGAATCGAGACCCAGTACTTC CAWSVARLAGIETQYF
TRBJ1-6 many . TRBV14 TGTGCCAGCAGCCAAGATCGGGGGAGCTCCTATAATTCACCCCTCCACTTT CASSQDRGSSYNSPLHF
TRBJ2-3 few . TRBV18 TGTGCCAGCTCACCAGGGAGCACAGATACGCAGTATTTT CASSPGSTDTQYF
TRBJ2-7 many TRBD2 TRBV6-1 TGTGCCAGCAGTCCACGATTGATTAGCGGGTCCTACGAGCAGTACTTC CASSPRLISGSYEQYF
TRBJ2-3 many TRBD2 TRBV6-1 TGTGCCAGCACCCGAAGTAGGCGAAGGGCGGGAGGAACAGATACGCAGTATTTT CASTRSRRRAGGTDTQYF
TRBJ2-3 few TRBD2 TRBV5-1 TGCGCCAGCAGCTTGTCTAGCGGGAGCGGTACAGATACGCAGTATTTT CASSLSSGSGTDTQYF
TRBJ1-2 many TRBD1 TRBV29-1 TGCAGCTCCAATCAGGGGGCCGGCTATGGCTACACCTTC CSSNQGAGYGYTF